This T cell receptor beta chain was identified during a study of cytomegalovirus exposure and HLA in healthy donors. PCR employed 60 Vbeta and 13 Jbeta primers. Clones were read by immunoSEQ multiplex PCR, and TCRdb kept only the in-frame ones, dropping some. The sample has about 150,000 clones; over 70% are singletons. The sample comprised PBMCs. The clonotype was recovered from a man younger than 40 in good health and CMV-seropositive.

CDR3 in amino acids: CASSGSRPESSYEQYF. The CDR3, as DNA: TGTGCCAGCAGTGGCTCGAGGCCAGAGAGCTCCTACGAGCAGTACTTC. The chain recombines TRBV2 with TRBJ2-7, with D uncertain. The CDR3 is 16 residues long. Germline loops: CDR1 SNHLY, CDR2 FYNNEI. The V end lost 4 bases, the J end lost 0 bases, and 16 bases lay between the germline ends.